Sequencing of this T cell receptor (beta chain) was carried out in a study of T cell repertoires in cytomegalovirus infection. Study-wide results and caveats: Dominant in the ex vivo response were TCR beta clonotypes restricted by HLA-C and specific for CMV.

This clonotype has at least ten counts. Its specificity is not known. MiXCR, run by TCRdb on the reads, gives a single entry per CDR3 protein. The sample yields approximately 320,000 distinct CDR3 sequences, more than 8% seen once. The sample comprised PBMCs. This receptor was taken from a human donor in good health (CMV status not recorded). Some clones in this sample may be carry-over from other donors' samples.

CDR3 in DNA: TGTGCCAGCGGCGGGGGGGACAGGGCCATTGCTACGCAGTATTTT. Translation gives CASGGGDRAIATQYF. The chain uses TRBV7-6 and TRBJ2-3; D possibly matches TRBD1 or TRBD2 (9 bases each). The V end lost 8 bases, the J end lost 8 bases, and 23 bases lay between the germline ends. CDR3 length equals 15 residues. Germline CDR1 is SGHVS and CDR2 is FNYEAQ.